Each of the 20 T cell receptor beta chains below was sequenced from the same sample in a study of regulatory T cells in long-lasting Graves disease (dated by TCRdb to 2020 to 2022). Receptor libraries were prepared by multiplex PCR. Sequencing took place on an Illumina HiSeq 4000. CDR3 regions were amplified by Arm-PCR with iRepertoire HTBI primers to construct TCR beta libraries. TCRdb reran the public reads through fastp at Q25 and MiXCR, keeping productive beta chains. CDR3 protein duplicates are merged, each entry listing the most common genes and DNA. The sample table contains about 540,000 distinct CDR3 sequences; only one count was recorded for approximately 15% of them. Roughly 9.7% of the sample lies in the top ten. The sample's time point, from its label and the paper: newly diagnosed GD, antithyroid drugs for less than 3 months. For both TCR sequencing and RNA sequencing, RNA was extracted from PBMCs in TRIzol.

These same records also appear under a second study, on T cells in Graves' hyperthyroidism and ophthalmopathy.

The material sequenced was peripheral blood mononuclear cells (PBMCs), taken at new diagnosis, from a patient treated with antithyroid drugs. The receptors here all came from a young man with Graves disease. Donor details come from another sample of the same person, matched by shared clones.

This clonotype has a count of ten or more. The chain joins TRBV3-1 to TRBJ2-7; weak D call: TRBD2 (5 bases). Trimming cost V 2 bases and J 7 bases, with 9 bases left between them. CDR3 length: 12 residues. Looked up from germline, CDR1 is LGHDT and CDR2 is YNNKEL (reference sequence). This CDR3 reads CASSQRGLEQYF. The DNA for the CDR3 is TGTGCCAGCAGCCAACGGGGTTTGGAGCAGTACTTC.

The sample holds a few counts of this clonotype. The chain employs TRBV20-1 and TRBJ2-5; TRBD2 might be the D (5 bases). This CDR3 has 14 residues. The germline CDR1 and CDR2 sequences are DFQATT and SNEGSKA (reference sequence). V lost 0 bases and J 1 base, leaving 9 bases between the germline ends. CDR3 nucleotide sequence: TGCAGTGCTAGAGATCAAAGCGGCCAAGAGACCCAGTACTTC. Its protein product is CSARDQSGQETQYF.

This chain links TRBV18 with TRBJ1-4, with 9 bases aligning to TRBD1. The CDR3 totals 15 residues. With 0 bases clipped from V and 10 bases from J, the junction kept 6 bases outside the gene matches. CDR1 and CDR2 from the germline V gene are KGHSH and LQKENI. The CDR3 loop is CASSPPLGQGRKLFF. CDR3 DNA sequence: TGTGCCAGCTCACCACCGTTGGGACAGGGACGAAAACTGTTTTTT.

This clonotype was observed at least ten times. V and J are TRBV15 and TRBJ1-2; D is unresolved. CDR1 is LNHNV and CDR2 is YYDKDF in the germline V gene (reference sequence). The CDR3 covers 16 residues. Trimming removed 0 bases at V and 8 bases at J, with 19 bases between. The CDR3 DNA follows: TGTGCCACCAGCAGAGATCTTTTTGTGACATTGAGGGGCTACACCTTC. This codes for CATSRDLFVTLRGYTF.

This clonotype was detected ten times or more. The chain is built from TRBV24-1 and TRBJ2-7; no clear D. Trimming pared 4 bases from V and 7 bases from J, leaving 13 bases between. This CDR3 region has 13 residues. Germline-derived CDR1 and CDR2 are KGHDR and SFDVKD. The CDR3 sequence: CATSDPVFREQYF. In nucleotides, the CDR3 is TGTGCCACCAGTGACCCCGTTTTTCGAGAGCAGTACTTC.

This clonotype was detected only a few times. The CDR3 spells CASSTGLAGGSDTQYF. For the CDR3, the DNA is TGTGCCAGCTCAACGGGACTAGCGGGAGGATCGGATACGCAGTATTTT. This chain links TRBV18 with TRBJ2-3; 15 bases are shared with TRBD2. CDR1 and CDR2 from the germline V gene are KGHSH and LQKENI. With V trimmed by 5 bases and J by 6 bases, 6 bases remained unmatched. The CDR3 runs to 16 residues. Complete variable domain (other parts from reference TRBV18 and TRBJ2-3): NAGVMQNPRHLVRRRGQEARLRCSPMKGHSHVYWYRQLPEEGLKFMVYLQKENIIDESGMPKERFSAEFPKEGPSILRIQQVVRGDSAAYFCASSTGLAGGSDTQYFGPGTRLTVL.

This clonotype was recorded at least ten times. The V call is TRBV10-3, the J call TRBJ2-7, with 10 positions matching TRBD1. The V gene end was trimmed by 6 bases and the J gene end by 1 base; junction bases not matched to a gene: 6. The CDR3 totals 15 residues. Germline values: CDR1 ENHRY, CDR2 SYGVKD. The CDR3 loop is CAIRGGQGTSYEQYF. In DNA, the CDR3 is TGTGCCATCAGGGGGGGACAGGGGACTTCCTACGAGCAGTACTTC.

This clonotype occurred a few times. In DNA form, the CDR3 reads TGTGCCAGCACCTGGGTAGGGGAAACCGGGGAGCTGTTTTTT. It encodes CASTWVGETGELFF. The chain recombines TRBV6-1 with TRBJ2-2; TRBD1 might be the D (5 bases). CDR1 MNHNS and CDR2 SASEGT come from the germline V gene. V lost 7 bases and J 5 bases, leaving 14 bases between the germline ends. This CDR3 is 14 amino acids long.

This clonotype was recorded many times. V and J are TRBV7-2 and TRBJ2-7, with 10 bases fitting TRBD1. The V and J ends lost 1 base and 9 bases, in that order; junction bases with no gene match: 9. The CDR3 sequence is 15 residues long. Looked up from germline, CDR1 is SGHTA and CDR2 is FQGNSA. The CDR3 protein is CASSLGQGASTGQYF. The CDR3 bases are TGTGCCAGCAGCTTAGGACAGGGGGCTTCTACGGGGCAGTACTTC. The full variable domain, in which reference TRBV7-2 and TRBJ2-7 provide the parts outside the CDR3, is GAGVSQSPSNKVTEKGKDVELRCDPISGHTALYWYRQSLGQGLEFLIYFQGNSAPDKSGLPSDRFSAERTGGSVSTLTIQRTQQEDSAVYLCASSLGQGASTGQYFGPGTRLTVT.

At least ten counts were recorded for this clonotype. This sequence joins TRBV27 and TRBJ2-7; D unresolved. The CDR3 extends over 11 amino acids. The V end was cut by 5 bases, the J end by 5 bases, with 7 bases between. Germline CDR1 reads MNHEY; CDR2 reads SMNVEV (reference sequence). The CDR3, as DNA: TGTGCCAGCAGTAGAGGCCACGAGCAGTACTTC. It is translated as CASSRGHEQYF.

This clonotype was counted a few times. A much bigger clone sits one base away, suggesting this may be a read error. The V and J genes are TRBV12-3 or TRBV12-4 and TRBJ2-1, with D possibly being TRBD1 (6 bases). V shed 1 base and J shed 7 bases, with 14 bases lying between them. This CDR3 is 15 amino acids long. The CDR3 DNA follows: TGTGCCAGCAGTTTAGACAGGGTTGAGGGAAATGAGCAGTTCTTC. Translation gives CASSLDRVEGNEQFF.

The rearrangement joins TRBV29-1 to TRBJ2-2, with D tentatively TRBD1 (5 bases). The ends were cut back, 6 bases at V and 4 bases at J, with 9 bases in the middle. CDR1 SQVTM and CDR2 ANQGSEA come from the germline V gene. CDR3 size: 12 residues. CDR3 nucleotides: TGCAGCGTAGGACATACCACCGGGGAGCTGTTTTTT. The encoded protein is CSVGHTTGELFF.

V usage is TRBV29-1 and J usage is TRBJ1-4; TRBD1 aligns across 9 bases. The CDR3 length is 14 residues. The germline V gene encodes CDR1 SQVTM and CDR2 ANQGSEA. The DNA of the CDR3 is TGCAGTGCTCCGCGGGACAGGGACAATGAAAAACTGTTTTTT. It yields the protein CSAPRDRDNEKLFF.

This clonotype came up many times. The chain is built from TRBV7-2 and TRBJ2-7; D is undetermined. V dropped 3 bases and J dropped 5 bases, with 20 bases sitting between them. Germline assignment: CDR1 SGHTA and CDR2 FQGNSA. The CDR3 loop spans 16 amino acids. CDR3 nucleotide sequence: TGTGCCAGCAGCTTTCTTGGTCTAGGACCGATCCACGAGCAGTACTTC. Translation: CASSFLGLGPIHEQYF.

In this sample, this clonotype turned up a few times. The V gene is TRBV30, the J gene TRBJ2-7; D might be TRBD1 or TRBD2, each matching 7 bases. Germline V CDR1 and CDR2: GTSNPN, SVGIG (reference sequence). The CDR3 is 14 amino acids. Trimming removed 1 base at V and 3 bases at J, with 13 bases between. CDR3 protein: CAWSDSRGGYEQYF. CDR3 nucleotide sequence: TGTGCCTGGAGTGATTCCAGGGGGGGCTACGAGCAGTACTTC. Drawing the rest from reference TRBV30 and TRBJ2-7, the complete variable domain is SQTIHQWPATLVQPVGSPLSLECTVEGTSNPNLYWYRQAAGRGLQLLFYSVGIGQISSEVPQNLSASRPQDRQFILSSKKLLLSDSGFYLCAWSDSRGGYEQYFGPGTRLTVT.

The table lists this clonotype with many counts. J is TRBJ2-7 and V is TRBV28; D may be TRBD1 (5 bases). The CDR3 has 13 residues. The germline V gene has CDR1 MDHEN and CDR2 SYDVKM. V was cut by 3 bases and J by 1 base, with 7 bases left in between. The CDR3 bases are TGTGCCAGCAGTTTGGACACATCCTACGAGCAGTACTTC. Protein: CASSLDTSYEQYF.

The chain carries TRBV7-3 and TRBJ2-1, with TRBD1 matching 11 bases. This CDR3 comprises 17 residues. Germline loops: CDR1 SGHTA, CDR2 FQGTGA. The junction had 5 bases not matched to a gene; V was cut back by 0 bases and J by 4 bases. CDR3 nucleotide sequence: TGTGCCAGCAGCTTAACGGTGGGGACAGGGGGATACAATGAGCAGTTCTTC. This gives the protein CASSLTVGTGGYNEQFF. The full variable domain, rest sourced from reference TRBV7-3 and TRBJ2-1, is GAGVSQTPSNKVTEKGKYVELRCDPISGHTALYWYRQSLGQGPEFLIYFQGTGAADDSGLPNDRFFAVRPEGSVSTLKIQRTERGDSAVYLCASSLTVGTGGYNEQFFGPGTRLTVL.

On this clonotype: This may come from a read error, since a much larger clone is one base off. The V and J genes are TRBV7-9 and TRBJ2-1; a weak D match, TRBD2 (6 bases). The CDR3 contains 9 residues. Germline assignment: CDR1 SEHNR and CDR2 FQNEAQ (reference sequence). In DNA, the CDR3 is TGTGTCAGCACCCAATGGGGGGACTTC. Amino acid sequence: CVSTQWGDF.

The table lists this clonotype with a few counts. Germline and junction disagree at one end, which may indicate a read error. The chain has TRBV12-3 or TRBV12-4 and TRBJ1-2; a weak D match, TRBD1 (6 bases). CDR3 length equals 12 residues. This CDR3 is CASRQGGYGCTF. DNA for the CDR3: TGTGCCAGCAGACAGGGTGGCTATGGCTGCACCTTC.

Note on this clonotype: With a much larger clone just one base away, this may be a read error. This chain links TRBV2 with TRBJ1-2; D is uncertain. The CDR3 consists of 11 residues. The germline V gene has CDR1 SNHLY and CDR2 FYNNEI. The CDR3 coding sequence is TGTGCCGGCAGTGAAGCGTGGTTGCCGCTCTTT. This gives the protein CAGSEAWLPLF. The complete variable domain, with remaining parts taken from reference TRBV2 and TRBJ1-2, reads EPEVTQTPSHQVTQMGQEVILRCVPISNHLYFYWYRQILGQKVEFLVSFYNNEISEKSEIFDDQFSVERPDGSNFTLKIRSTKLEDSAMYFCAGSEAWLPLFGSGTRLTVV.